This is a list of T cell receptor beta chains from one sample in a study of T cell repertoires in cytomegalovirus infection. These receptors have no identified antigens. TCRdb used MiXCR to reprocess the reads, holding one entry per CDR3 protein. In the table there are some 480,000 distinct CDR3 sequences, roughly a third of which are singletons. This sample comprised cultured PBMCs, obtained from culture after CMV antigen stimulation. Receptors were obtained from a human donor in good health (CMV status not recorded). Some clones in this sample may be carry-over from other donors' samples. CDR3s include the opening cysteine and the closing phenylalanine or tryptophan. The order of the fields is J gene, V gene, D gene, CDR3 length, clone size, CDR3 DNA, CDR3 protein. A D gene is named only where the DNA matches it firmly. Expanded clones get a size class; other rows say once, few or many, or leave the size out.

>TRBJ2-2|TRBV7-8|TRBD2|17|.
TGTGCCAGCAGCCCCCGGACTAGCGGGAGAGGTACCGGGGAGCTGTTTTTT
CASSPRTSGRGTGELFF
>TRBJ1-2|TRBV29-1|.|16|.
TGCAGCGTTGAAGATCGAAAAACCCAGGGTGACTTGTGCTACACCTTC
CSVEDRKTQGDLCYTF
>TRBJ1-2|TRBV4-2|.|13|.
TGTGCCAGCAGCCAAGTAGGGGGGGCTGGCTACACCTTC
CASSQVGGAGYTF
>TRBJ2-3|TRBV29-1|.|14|.
TGCAGCGCCGAGGGGCGGGCTAGCACAGATACGCAGTATTTT
CSAEGRASTDTQYF
>TRBJ2-1|TRBV19|.|15|many
TGTGCCAGTAGTATAGACAGCCTGAATTACAATGAGCAGTTCTTC
CASSIDSLNYNEQFF
>TRBJ2-3|TRBV7-6|.|15|few
TGTGCTAGCAGCGAGAAACGGGGGAGCACAGATACGCAGTATTTT
CASSEKRGSTDTQYF
>TRBJ2-2|TRBV9|TRBD2|17|.
TGTGCCAGCAGCGTAGATCCCCCTAGCGGGATATCCGGGGAGCTGTTTTTT
CASSVDPPSGISGELFF
>TRBJ2-7|TRBV4-1|TRBD2|16|.
TGCGCCAGCAGCCAAGAAGTGGGACTAGCGGGCAACGAGCAGTACTTC
CASSQEVGLAGNEQYF
>TRBJ2-7|TRBV28|.|13|.
TGTGCCAGCAGTTTATTGGGAGGATACGAGCAGTACTTC
CASSLLGGYEQYF
>TRBJ2-3|TRBV29-1|TRBD1|14|.
TGCAGCGCCGCGGGACAGGTGAACACAGATACGCAGTATTTT
CSAAGQVNTDTQYF
>TRBJ2-1|TRBV24-1|.|17|.
TGTGCCACCAGTGAGGGAAATACAGGGACATGGACCCATGAGCAGTTCTTC
CATSEGNTGTWTHEQFF
>TRBJ2-4|TRBV12-3/TRBV12-4|TRBD2|15|few
TGTGCCAGCAGAACTAGCGGGAGTAATAGAAACATTCAGTACTTC
CASRTSGSNRNIQYF
>TRBJ2-5|TRBV6-2/TRBV6-3|TRBD2|18|.
TGTGCCAGCAGTACCCAGATACCGACTAGCGGGTATGGGGAGACCCAGTACTTC
CASSTQIPTSGYGETQYF
>TRBJ1-5|TRBV6-2/TRBV6-3|TRBD1|17|.
TGTGCCAGCAGTTACAACTTGACAGGGGCTGGCAATCAGCCCCAGCATTTT
CASSYNLTGAGNQPQHF
>TRBJ2-5|TRBV5-4|.|14|.
TGTGCCAGCAGCTTGATTACGGGAGAAGAGACCCAGTACTTC
CASSLITGEETQYF
>TRBJ2-3|TRBV24-1|.|15|.
TGTGCCACCAGTGAAGCACGAGCTAACACAGATACGCAGTATTTT
CATSEARANTDTQYF
>TRBJ1-2|TRBV12-3/TRBV12-4|TRBD1|15|.
TGTGCCAGCAAACCGGGACAGGGCGATCTTGGGGGCTACACCTTC
CASKPGQGDLGGYTF
>TRBJ1-5|TRBV28|TRBD1|16|few
TGTGCCAGCAGTTTATGGGCAGGACAGGGTAATCAGCCCCAGCATTTT
CASSLWAGQGNQPQHF
>TRBJ2-1|TRBV27|.|15|.
TGTGCCAGCAGTCTGACCACCTACTCCTACGATGAGCAGTTCTTC
CASSLTTYSYDEQFF
>TRBJ1-2|TRBV7-2|.|13|few
TGTGCCAGCAGCCCCGGGGACTCTAATGGCTACACCTTC
CASSPGDSNGYTF
>TRBJ2-5|TRBV7-2|TRBD1|15|many
TGTGCCAGCAGCTTAGTCCCGGACAGGGGAGAGACCCAGTACTTC
CASSLVPDRGETQYF
>TRBJ2-3|TRBV28|.|17|many
TGTGCCAGCAGTTTAGGGGCAGCGTTAGGCGGCACAGATACGCAGTATTTT
CASSLGAALGGTDTQYF
>TRBJ1-1|TRBV7-2|.|13|.
TGTGCCAGCAGCTTAGTGGTCTACACTGAAGCTTTCTTT
CASSLVVYTEAFF
>TRBJ2-1|TRBV20-1|.|13|.
TGCAGTGCTGCCCCCGGGAGACAGGGTGAGCAGTTCTTC
CSAAPGRQGEQFF
>TRBJ1-2|TRBV7-4|TRBD1|15|.
TGTGCCAGCAGCTCACCCGGGACAGCTAACTATGGCTACACCTTC
CASSSPGTANYGYTF
>TRBJ2-2|TRBV6-1|TRBD2|16|few
TGTGCCAGCAGTGACCTTAGCGGGAGGGCCGCCGGGGAGCTGTTTTTT
CASSDLSGRAAGELFF
>TRBJ1-1|TRBV2|TRBD1|14|.
TGTGCCAGCAGTGAAAACAGGGGAAACACTGAAGCTTTCTTT
CASSENRGNTEAFF
>TRBJ1-1|TRBV28|.|12|.
TGTGCCAGCAGTTTCATGAGCCCTGAAGCTTTCTTT
CASSFMSPEAFF
>TRBJ2-1|TRBV7-2|.|15|.
TGTGCCAGCAGCTTTTTGGGCGCCCCTTCAAATGAGCAGTTCTTC
CASSFLGAPSNEQFF
>TRBJ1-1|TRBV6-2/TRBV6-3|.|15|.
TGTGCCAGCAGTTTCTACCAGGGAAGAGGGACTGAAGCTTTCTTT
CASSFYQGRGTEAFF
>TRBJ2-7|TRBV6-1|.|17|few
TGTGCCAGCAGATCGGGTGGGGAAGGAGCGCGTTTCTACGAGCAGTACTTC
CASRSGGEGARFYEQYF
>TRBJ2-5|TRBV20-1|TRBD2|14|.
TGCAGTGCCAGACTAGCCATAGGCGGGGAGACCCAGTACTTC
CSARLAIGGETQYF
>TRBJ1-1|TRBV7-6|TRBD1|17|.
TGTGCCAGCAGCTTAGAAGTTGCGGGACAGGAAAACACTGAAGCTTTCTTT
CASSLEVAGQENTEAFF
>TRBJ2-7|TRBV7-6|TRBD1|15|few
TGTGCCAGCAGCAACAGGGGGCGGGTCGAGTACGAGCAGTACTTC
CASSNRGRVEYEQYF
>TRBJ2-3|TRBV20-1|.|13|.
TGCAGTGCTAGGGACTACATCACAGATACGCAGTATTTT
CSARDYITDTQYF
>TRBJ1-6|TRBV7-9|.|14|.
TGTGCCAGCAGCTTCGTTGGGCGGAATTCACCCCTCCACTTT
CASSFVGRNSPLHF
>TRBJ2-4|TRBV28|TRBD2|15|.
TGTGCCAGCAGTAGCGGGAGTGTAGCCAAAAACATTCAGTACTTC
CASSSGSVAKNIQYF
>TRBJ1-2|TRBV14|.|14|.
TGTGCCAGCAGCACTCAATGGGGGCCCGAGGGCTACACCTTC
CASSTQWGPEGYTF